Below, 19 T cell receptor beta chains from the same sample are listed, as sequenced in a study of cytotoxic CD8 clonotypes in ibrutinib-treated CLL. Measured with immunoSEQ multiplex PCR; TCRdb has only the in-frame clones, and not every one. The data contain 250,000 or so clones, 60% to 75% of them singletons. The source material was PBMCs, sampled after 24 months of ibrutinib treatment. The receptors stem from a human donor with chronic lymphocytic leukemia.

V usage is TRBV30 and J usage is TRBJ2-1; 13 positions match TRBD2. Losses at the gene ends were 0 bases for V and 4 bases for J; bases not matched to a gene: 9. CDR3 length: 18 residues. Per the germline V gene, CDR1 is GTSNPN and CDR2 is SVGIG (reference sequence). The chain's CDR3 is CAWSVLFRLAGGYNEQFF. In DNA, the CDR3 is TGTGCCTGGAGTGTACTTTTTCGACTAGCGGGAGGTTACAATGAGCAGTTCTTC.

This clone came up once. The chain joins TRBV11-2 to TRBJ2-7, with D perhaps matching TRBD1 (6 bases). The CDR3 extends over 14 amino acids. CDR1 is SGHAT, CDR2 FQNNGV, per germline. Trimming removed 2 bases at V and 2 bases at J, with 10 bases between. CDR3 bases: TGTGCCAGCAGCTTACTCCGGGACACCTACGAGCAGTACTTC. This encodes CASSLLRDTYEQYF.

This chain links TRBV9 with TRBJ1-1; D ambiguous. This CDR3 has 18 residues. Germline assignment: CDR1 SGDLS and CDR2 YYNGEE. V was cut by 0 bases and J by 5 bases, with 23 bases left in between. CDR3 amino acids: CASSVAPVWPAGDTEAFF. The CDR3 DNA reads as TGTGCCAGCAGCGTAGCCCCCGTTTGGCCGGCAGGTGATACTGAAGCTTTCTTT.

V usage is TRBV7-8 and J usage is TRBJ2-4; D is undetermined. Germline V gene data show CDR1 as SGHVS and CDR2 as FQNEAQ. CDR3 length: 12 residues. The V end lost 3 bases, the J end lost 8 bases, and 8 bases lay between the germline ends. CDR3 sequence (DNA): TGTGCCAGCAGCTTGGACCCTGACATTCAGTACTTC. Translation gives CASSLDPDIQYF.

The rearrangement uses TRBV7-9 and TRBJ2-7; D gene ambiguous. The V end was cut by 2 bases, the J end by 5 bases, with 13 bases between. This CDR3 is 14 amino acids long. CDR1 SEHNR and CDR2 FQNEAQ come from the germline V gene (reference sequence). CDR3 sequence reads: CASSLPPFVNEQYF. CDR3 DNA sequence: TGTGCCAGCAGCTTACCCCCTTTCGTTAACGAGCAGTACTTC.

The chain combines TRBV5-1 with TRBJ2-7; D possibly uses TRBD1 or TRBD2 (5 bases each). Trimming stripped 7 bases from V and 3 bases from J, with 11 bases between. There are 12 residues in the CDR3. Per the germline V gene, CDR1 is SGHRS and CDR2 is YFSETQ. The CDR3 bases are TGCGCCAGCCGGGACCAACACTACGAGCAGTACTTC. As protein: CASRDQHYEQYF.

The rearrangement links TRBV5-4 to TRBJ1-2, with a weak D call TRBD1 (5 bases). Germline CDR1 and CDR2: SGHNT and YYREEE (reference sequence). The CDR3 covers 14 residues. V lost 0 bases to trimming and J lost 8 bases, with 14 bases between them. CDR3 sequence (DNA): TGTGCCAGCAGCTTGGCCCCGGGGGGAGGCGGCTACACCTTC. Translating gives CASSLAPGGGGYTF.

This clone was found a few times. V and J are TRBV7-9 and TRBJ1-2; D ambiguous. This CDR3 has 13 residues. CDR1 SEHNR and CDR2 FQNEAQ come from the germline V gene (reference sequence). Trimming left V 1 base short and J 0 bases short, with 3 bases between. The chain's CDR3 is CASSLVANYGYTF. CDR3 in DNA: TGTGCCAGCAGCTTAGTGGCTAACTATGGCTACACCTTC.

This chain connects TRBV28 to TRBJ1-5; weak D call: TRBD1 (6 bases). V lost 6 bases and J 3 bases, leaving 15 bases between the germline ends. Germline assignment: CDR1 MDHEN and CDR2 SYDVKM. The CDR3 runs 15 residues. CDR3 DNA sequence: TGTGCCAGCAGCTCACAGGGTTCCTACAATCAGCCCCAGCATTTT. Its protein is CASSSQGSYNQPQHF.

V is TRBV5-1 and J is TRBJ2-1; 7 positions agree with TRBD2. V was pared by 3 bases and J by 4 bases, with 10 bases of the junction left unmatched. Germline loops: CDR1 SGHRS, CDR2 YFSETQ. CDR3 length: 16 residues. The CDR3 spells CASSSSGMGLYNEQFF. DNA for the CDR3: TGCGCCAGCAGCTCCAGCGGGATGGGGCTTTACAATGAGCAGTTCTTC.

This sequence joins TRBV30 and TRBJ1-1, with a tentative D call TRBD1 (5 bases). Germline loops: CDR1 GTSNPN, CDR2 SVGIG (reference sequence). V was pared by 2 bases and J by 7 bases, with 8 bases between. This CDR3 contains 11 residues. CDR3 sequence: CAWSRGIEAFF. DNA for the CDR3: TGTGCCTGGAGTCGGGGGATTGAAGCTTTCTTT.

The V call is TRBV9, the J call TRBJ2-6, with D maybe TRBD1 (7 bases). This CDR3 spans 19 amino acids. V lost 0 bases, J lost 1 base, and 17 bases lay in between. CDR1 is SGDLS, CDR2 YYNGEE, per germline. Here the CDR3 reads CASSVVGGGATSGANVLTF. In nucleotides, the CDR3 is TGTGCCAGCAGCGTAGTCGGAGGGGGCGCAACTTCTGGGGCCAACGTCCTGACTTTC.

V gene TRBV11-2 combines with J gene TRBJ2-1, with D possibly called TRBD1 or TRBD2 (6 bases each). The CDR3 runs 16 residues. Deletions cut 1 base from V and 8 bases from J, with 18 bases between. Germline lookup yields CDR1 SGHAT and CDR2 FQNNGV. DNA of the CDR3: TGTGCCAGCAGCTTAGCCCGTGGCTGGGGGGCCGATGAGCAGTTCTTC. It yields the protein CASSLARGWGADEQFF.

This rearrangement joins TRBV7-9 to TRBJ2-2, with D possibly being TRBD2 (5 bases). The CDR3 is 16 amino acids. Germline CDR1 SEHNR, CDR2 FQNEAQ (reference sequence). The V and J ends lost 0 bases and 6 bases respectively, with 14 bases between them. CDR3 amino acids: CASSLARSGDSGELFF. DNA of the CDR3: TGTGCCAGCAGCTTAGCGCGTTCCGGGGATTCCGGGGAGCTGTTTTTT.

The genes are TRBV29-1 and TRBJ1-4; D gene unclear. CDR1 and CDR2 (germline): SQVTM, ANQGSEA. Trimming took 4 bases from V and 0 from J, leaving 9 bases between them. The CDR3 is made up of 14 amino acids. CDR3 protein: CSVAWDSTNEKLFF. The CDR3 DNA sequence: TGCAGCGTTGCCTGGGATTCAACTAATGAAAAACTGTTTTTT.

The chain recombines TRBV30 with TRBJ1-2, with D unclear. Germline CDR1 reads GTSNPN; CDR2 reads SVGIG (reference sequence). V shed 0 bases and J shed 5 bases, with 7 bases lying between them. The CDR3 is 12 residues long. As DNA, the CDR3 is TGTGCCTGGAGTGTACAGCGGTATGGCTACACCTTC. This codes for CAWSVQRYGYTF. The full variable domain, its missing parts supplied by reference TRBV30 and TRBJ1-2, is SQTIHQWPATLVQPVGSPLSLECTVEGTSNPNLYWYRQAAGRGLQLLFYSVGIGQISSEVPQNLSASRPQDRQFILSSKKLLLSDSGFYLCAWSVQRYGYTFGSGTRLTVV.

CDR3 bases: TGTGCCAGCAGTGAAACAGGGGGCTGGTACGAGCAGTACTTC. This encodes CASSETGGWYEQYF. V is TRBV27 and J is TRBJ2-7; 9 positions agree with TRBD1. J was trimmed by 4 bases and V by 5 bases; bases with no gene match: 6. Germline CDR1 and CDR2: MNHEY and SMNVEV (reference sequence). This CDR3 has 14 residues.

This clone is a singleton in its sample. The chain joins TRBV18 to TRBJ2-1, with D possibly matching TRBD1 (6 bases). The germline V and J ends were trimmed by 3 bases and 6 bases, with 12 bases remaining between them. CDR1 is KGHSH, CDR2 LQKENI, per germline. The length of the CDR3 is 14 residues. CDR3 sequence: CASSPQGSRNEQFF. As DNA, the CDR3 is TGTGCCAGCTCACCCCAGGGGTCCCGCAATGAGCAGTTCTTC.

The chain has TRBV10-1 and TRBJ2-3; 11 bases match TRBD2. V trimming: 8 bases; J trimming: 2 bases; junction bases outside the gene matches: 3. CDR3 size: 14 residues. Germline V lookup: CDR1 WNHNN, CDR2 SYGVQD (reference sequence). DNA of the CDR3: TGCGCCAGCGGGACTAGCGGCACCACAGATACGCAGTATTTT. It translates to CASGTSGTTDTQYF.